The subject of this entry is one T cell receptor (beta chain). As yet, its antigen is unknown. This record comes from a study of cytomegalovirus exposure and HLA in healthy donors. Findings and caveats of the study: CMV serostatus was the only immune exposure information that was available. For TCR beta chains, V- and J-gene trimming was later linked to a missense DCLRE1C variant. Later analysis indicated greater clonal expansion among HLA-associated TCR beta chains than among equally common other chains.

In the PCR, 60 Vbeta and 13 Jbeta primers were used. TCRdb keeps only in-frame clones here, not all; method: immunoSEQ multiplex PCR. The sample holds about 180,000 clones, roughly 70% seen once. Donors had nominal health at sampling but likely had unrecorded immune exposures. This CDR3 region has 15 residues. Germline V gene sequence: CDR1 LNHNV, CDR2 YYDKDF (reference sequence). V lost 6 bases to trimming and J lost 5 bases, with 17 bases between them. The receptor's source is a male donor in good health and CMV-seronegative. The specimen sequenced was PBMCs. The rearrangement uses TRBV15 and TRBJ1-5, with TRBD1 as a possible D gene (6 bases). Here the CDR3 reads CATRPGHQGDQPQHF. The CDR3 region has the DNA TGTGCCACCAGGCCGGGACATCAAGGGGATCAGCCCCAGCATTTT.